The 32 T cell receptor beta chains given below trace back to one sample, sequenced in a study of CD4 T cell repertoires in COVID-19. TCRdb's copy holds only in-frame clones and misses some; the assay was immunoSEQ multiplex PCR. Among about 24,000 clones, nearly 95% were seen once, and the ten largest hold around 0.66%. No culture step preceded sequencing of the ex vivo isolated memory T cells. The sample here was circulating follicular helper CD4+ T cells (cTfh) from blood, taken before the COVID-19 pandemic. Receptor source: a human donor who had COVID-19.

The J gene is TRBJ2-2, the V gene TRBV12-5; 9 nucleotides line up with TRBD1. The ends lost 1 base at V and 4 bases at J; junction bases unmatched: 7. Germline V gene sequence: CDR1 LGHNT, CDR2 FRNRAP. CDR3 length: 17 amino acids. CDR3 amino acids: CASGLGLGQGSTGELFF. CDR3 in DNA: TGTGCTAGTGGTTTGGGATTGGGACAGGGAAGCACCGGGGAGCTGTTTTTT.

CDR3 nucleotide sequence: TGTGCCATCAGTGAGCCGACCCCGGACAGGGGAGGTGAGCAGTTCTTC. Translation gives CAISEPTPDRGGEQFF. V is TRBV10-3 and J is TRBJ2-1; 9 bases line up with TRBD1. The CDR3 totals 16 residues. Looked up from germline, CDR1 is ENHRY and CDR2 is SYGVKD. J gave up 9 bases and V 2 bases, and 11 bases lay outside the gene matches.

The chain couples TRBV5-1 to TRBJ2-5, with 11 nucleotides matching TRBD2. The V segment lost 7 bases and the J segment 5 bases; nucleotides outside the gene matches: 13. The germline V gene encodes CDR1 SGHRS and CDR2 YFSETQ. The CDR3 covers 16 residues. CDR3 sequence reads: CASGPIAGGPGETQYF. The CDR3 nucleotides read TGCGCCAGCGGTCCGATAGCGGGGGGGCCCGGTGAGACCCAGTACTTC. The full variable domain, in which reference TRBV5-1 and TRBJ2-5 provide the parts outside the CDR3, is KAGVTQTPRYLIKTRGQQVTLSCSPISGHRSVSWYQQTPGQGLQFLFEYFSETQRNKGNFPGRFSGRQFSNSRSEMNVSTLELGDSALYLCASGPIAGGPGETQYFGPGTRLLVL.

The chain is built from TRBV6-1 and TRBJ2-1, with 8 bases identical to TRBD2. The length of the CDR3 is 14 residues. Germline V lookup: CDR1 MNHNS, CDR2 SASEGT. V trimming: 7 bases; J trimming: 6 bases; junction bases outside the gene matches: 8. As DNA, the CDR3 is TGTGCCAGCAAAAAAGCGGGAGTAGGCAATGAGCAGTTCTTC. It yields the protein CASKKAGVGNEQFF.

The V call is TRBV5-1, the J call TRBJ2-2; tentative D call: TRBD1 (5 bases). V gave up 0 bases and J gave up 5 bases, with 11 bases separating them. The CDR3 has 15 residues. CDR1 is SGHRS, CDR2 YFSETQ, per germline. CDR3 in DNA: TGCGCCAGCAGCTTGGGTGTTCAGGGTACCGGGGAGCTGTTTTTT. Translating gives CASSLGVQGTGELFF.

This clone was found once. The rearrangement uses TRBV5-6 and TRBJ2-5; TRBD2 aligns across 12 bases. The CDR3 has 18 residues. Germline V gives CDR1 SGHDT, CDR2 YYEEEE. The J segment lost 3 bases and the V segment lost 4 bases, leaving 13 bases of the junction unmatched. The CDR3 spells CASSTPGLAGRGKETQYF. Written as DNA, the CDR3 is TGTGCCAGCAGCACCCCAGGACTAGCGGGGCGAGGTAAAGAGACCCAGTACTTC.

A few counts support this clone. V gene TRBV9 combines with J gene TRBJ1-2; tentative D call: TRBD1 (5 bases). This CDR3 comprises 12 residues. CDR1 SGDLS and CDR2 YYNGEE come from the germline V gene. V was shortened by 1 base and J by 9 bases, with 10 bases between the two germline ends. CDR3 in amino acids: CASSVSGGSYTF. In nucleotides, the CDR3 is TGTGCCAGCAGCGTATCCGGGGGTAGCTACACCTTC. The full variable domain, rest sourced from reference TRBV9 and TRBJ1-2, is DSGVTQTPKHLITATGQRVTLRCSPRSGDLSVYWYQQSLDQGLQFLIQYYNGEERAKGNILERFSAQQFPDLHSELNLSSLELGDSALYFCASSVSGGSYTFGSGTRLTVV.

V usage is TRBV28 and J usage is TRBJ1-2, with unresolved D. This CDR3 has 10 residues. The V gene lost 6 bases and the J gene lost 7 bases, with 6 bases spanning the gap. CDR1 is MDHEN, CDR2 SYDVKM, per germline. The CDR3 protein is CASRRLGYTF. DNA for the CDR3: TGTGCCAGCAGGCGGCTTGGCTACACCTTC.

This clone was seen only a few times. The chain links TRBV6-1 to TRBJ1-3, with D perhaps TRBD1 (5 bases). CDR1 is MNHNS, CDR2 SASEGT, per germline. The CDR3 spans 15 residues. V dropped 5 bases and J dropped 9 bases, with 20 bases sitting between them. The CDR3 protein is CASSSGRDFVSTIYF. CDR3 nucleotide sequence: TGTGCCAGCAGTTCTGGCCGGGACTTCGTCAGCACCATATATTTT.

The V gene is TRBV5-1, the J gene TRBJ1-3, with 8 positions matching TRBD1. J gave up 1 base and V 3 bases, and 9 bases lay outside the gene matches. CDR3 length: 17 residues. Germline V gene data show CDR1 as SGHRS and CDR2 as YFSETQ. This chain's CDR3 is CASSSQAGGISGNTIYF. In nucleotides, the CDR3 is TGCGCCAGCAGCTCACAGGCAGGGGGCATTTCTGGAAACACCATATATTTT.

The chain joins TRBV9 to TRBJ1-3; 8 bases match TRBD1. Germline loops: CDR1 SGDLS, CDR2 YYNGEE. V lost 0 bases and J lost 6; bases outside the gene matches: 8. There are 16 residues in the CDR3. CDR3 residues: CASSVAYAGGQNTIYF. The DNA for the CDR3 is TGTGCCAGCAGCGTAGCTTATGCAGGGGGCCAAAACACCATATATTTT.

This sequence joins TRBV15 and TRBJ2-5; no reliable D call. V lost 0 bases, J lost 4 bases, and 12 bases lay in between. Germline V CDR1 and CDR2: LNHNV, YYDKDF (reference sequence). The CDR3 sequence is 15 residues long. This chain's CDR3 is CATSRDLLVAETQYF. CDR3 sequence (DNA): TGTGCCACCAGCAGAGATCTATTGGTTGCAGAGACCCAGTACTTC.

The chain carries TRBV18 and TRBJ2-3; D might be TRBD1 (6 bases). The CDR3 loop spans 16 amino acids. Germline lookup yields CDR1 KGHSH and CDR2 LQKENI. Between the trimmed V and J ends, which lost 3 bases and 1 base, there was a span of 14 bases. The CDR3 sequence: CASSPTGTKGTDTQYF. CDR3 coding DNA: TGTGCCAGCTCACCCACCGGGACAAAGGGCACAGATACGCAGTATTTT.

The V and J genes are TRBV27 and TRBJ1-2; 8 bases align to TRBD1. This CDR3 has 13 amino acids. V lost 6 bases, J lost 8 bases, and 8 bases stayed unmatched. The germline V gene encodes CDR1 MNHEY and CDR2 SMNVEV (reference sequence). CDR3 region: CASRKTGGGGYTF. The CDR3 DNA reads TGTGCCAGCAGAAAAACAGGGGGAGGCGGCTACACCTTC.

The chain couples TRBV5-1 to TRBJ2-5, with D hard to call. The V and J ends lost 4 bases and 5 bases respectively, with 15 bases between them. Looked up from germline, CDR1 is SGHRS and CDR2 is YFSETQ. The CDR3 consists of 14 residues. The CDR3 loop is CASSPNWAKETQYF. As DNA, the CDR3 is TGCGCCAGCAGCCCGAACTGGGCCAAGGAGACCCAGTACTTC.

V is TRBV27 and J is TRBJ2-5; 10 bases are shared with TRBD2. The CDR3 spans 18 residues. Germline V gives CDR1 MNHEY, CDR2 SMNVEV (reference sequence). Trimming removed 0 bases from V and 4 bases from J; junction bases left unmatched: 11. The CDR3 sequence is CASSLSVGVSGRRETQYF. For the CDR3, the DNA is TGTGCCAGCAGTTTATCAGTTGGGGTTAGCGGGAGGAGAGAGACCCAGTACTTC.

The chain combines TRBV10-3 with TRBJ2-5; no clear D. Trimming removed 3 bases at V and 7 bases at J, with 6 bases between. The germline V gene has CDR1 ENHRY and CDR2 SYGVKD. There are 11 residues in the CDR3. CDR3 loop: CAISDPGTQYF. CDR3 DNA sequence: TGTGCCATCAGTGACCCGGGGACCCAGTACTTC.

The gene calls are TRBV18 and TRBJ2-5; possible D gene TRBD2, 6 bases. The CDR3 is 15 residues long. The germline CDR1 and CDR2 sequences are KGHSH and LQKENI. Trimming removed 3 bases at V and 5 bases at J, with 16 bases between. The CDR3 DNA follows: TGTGCCAGCTCACCCTTGGCGGGACCAGGGGAGACCCAGTACTTC. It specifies CASSPLAGPGETQYF.

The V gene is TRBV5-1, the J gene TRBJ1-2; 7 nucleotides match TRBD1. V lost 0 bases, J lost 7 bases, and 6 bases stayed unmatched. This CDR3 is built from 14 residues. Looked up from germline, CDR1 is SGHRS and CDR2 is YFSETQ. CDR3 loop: CASSLEQGLFGYTF. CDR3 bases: TGCGCCAGCAGCTTGGAACAGGGGTTGTTTGGCTACACCTTC. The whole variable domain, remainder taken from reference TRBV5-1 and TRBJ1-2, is KAGVTQTPRYLIKTRGQQVTLSCSPISGHRSVSWYQQTPGQGLQFLFEYFSETQRNKGNFPGRFSGRQFSNSRSEMNVSTLELGDSALYLCASSLEQGLFGYTFGSGTRLTVV.

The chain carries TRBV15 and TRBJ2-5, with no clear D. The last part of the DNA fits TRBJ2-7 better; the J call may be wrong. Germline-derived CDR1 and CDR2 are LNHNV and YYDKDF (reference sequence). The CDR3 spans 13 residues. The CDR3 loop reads CATSLVDSYEQYF. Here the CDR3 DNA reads TGTGCCACCAGCCTCGTAGACTCCTACGAGCAGTACTTC.

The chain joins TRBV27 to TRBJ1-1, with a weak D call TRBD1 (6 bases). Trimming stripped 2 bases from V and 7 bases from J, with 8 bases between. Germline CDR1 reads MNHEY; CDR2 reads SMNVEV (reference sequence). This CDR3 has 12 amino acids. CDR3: CASSLLRGEAFF. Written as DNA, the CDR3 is TGTGCCAGCAGTTTACTCAGGGGTGAAGCTTTCTTT.

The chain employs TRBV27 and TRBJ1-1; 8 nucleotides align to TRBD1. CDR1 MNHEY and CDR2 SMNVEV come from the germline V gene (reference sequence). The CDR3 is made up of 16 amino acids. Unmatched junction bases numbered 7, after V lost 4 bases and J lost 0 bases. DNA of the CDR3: TGTGCCAGCAGTTCCCCCCGGACAGGGTTGAACACTGAAGCTTTCTTT. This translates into CASSSPRTGLNTEAFF.

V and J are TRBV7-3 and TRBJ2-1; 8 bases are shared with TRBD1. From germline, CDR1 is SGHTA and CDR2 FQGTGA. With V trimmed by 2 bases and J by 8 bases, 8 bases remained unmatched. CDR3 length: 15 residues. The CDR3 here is CASSLGGQGWDEQFF. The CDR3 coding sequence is TGTGCCAGCAGCTTAGGAGGACAGGGTTGGGATGAGCAGTTCTTC. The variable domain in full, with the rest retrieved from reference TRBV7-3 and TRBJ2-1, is GAGVSQTPSNKVTEKGKYVELRCDPISGHTALYWYRQSLGQGPEFLIYFQGTGAADDSGLPNDRFFAVRPEGSVSTLKIQRTERGDSAVYLCASSLGGQGWDEQFFGPGTRLTVL.

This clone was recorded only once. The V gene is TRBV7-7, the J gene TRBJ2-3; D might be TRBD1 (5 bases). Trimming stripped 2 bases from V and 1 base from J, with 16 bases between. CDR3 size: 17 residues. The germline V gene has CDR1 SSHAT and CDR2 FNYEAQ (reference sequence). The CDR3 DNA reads TGTGCCAGCAGCTTATTACAAGGGGCTATCGGCACAGATACGCAGTATTTT. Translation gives CASSLLQGAIGTDTQYF.

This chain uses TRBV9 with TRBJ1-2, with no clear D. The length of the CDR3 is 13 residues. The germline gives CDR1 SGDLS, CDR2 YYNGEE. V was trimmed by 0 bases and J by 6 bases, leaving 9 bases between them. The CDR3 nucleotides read TGTGCCAGCAGCGTAGGCACGAGGGATGGCTACACCTTC. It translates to CASSVGTRDGYTF.

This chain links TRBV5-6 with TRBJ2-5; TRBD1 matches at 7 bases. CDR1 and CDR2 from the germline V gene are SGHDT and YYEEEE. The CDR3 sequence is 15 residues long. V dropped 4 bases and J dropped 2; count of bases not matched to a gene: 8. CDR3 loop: CASSGQGTAQETQYF. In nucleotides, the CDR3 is TGTGCCAGCAGCGGCCAGGGGACAGCTCAAGAGACCCAGTACTTC.

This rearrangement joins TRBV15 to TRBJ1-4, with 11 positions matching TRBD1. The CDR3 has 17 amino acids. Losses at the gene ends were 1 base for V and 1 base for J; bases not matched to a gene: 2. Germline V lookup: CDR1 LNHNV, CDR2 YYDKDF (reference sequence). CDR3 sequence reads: CATSRGGTGGTNEKLFF. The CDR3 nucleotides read TGTGCCACCAGCAGAGGGGGGACAGGGGGAACTAATGAAAAACTGTTTTTT.

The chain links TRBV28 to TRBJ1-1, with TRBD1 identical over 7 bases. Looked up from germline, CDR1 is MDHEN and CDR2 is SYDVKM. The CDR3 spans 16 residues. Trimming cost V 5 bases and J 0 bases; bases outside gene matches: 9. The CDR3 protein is CASSTGERWLNTEAFF. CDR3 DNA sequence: TGTGCCAGCAGTACAGGGGAGCGATGGTTGAACACTGAAGCTTTCTTT.

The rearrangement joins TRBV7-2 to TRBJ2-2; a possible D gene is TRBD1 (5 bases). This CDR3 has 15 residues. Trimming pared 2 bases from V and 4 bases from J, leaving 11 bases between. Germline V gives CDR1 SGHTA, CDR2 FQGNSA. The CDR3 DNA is TGTGCCAGCAGCTTAAGGTCAGGGCCCACCGGGGAGCTGTTTTTT. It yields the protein CASSLRSGPTGELFF.

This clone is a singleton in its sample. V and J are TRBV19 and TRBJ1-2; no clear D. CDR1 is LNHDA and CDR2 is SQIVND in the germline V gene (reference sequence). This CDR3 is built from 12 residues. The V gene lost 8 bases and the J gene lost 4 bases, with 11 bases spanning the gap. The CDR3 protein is CASSGATYGYTF. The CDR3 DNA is TGTGCCAGTTCCGGAGCGACCTATGGCTACACCTTC.

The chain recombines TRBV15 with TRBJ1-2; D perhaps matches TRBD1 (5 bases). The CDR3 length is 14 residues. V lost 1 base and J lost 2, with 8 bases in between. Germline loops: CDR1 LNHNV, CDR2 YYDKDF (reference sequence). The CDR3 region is CATSRGGANYGYTF. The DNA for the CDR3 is TGTGCCACCAGCAGAGGGGGCGCGAACTATGGCTACACCTTC.

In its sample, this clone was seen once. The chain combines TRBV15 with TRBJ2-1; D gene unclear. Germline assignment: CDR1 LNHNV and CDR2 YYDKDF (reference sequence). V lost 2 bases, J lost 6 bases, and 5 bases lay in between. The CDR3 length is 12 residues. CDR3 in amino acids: CATSRQRNEQFF. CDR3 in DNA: TGTGCCACCAGCAGACAGCGCAATGAGCAGTTCTTC.